The table lists the clone carrying this T cell receptor beta chain with a few counts. The cDNA 3' end received a ligated oligonucleotide with a UMI. The first PCR ran roughly 4 cycles with an equimolar RC1.1 and RC1.2 beta primer mix. Each CDR3 protein gets one entry after TCRdb re-called the UMI-ligation and nested PCR reads with MiXCR. Of some 43,000 distinct CDR3 sequences in the sample, 15% to 20% were seen once. The data belong to a study of quantifying T cell responses using KT2 cells. As for the study in general: RNA was reverse transcribed with TCR alpha and beta constant-region primers.

Trimming took off 5 bases at V and 4 bases at J, with 8 bases between the two ends. The CDR3 extends over 12 amino acids. Germline V lookup: CDR1 SNHLY, CDR2 FYNNEI. The source material was PBMCs spiked with cells of the T cell clone KT2. This sequence was found in a human donor. This chain uses TRBV2 with TRBJ2-5; no definite D call. The CDR3, as DNA: TGTGCCAGCAGTTTCGCCCGAGAGACCCAGTACTTC. Translated: CASSFARETQYF.